The 9 T cell receptor beta chains given below trace back to one sample, sequenced in a study of cytomegalovirus exposure and HLA in healthy donors. The PCR used 60 Vbeta and 13 Jbeta primers. Only in-frame clones appear in the TCRdb table, and some are missing; sequencing was by immunoSEQ multiplex PCR. This sample carries approximately 200,000 clones, roughly 80% of them seen once, and the ten largest clones take 1.5% to 2%. What was sequenced was PBMCs. These receptors were taken from a woman aged 18-29 years in good health and CMV-seronegative.

This sequence joins TRBV28 and TRBJ2-1; TRBD2 matches 7 bases. Unmatched junction bases numbered 6, after V lost 2 bases and J lost 5 bases. Germline loops: CDR1 MDHEN, CDR2 SYDVKM. This CDR3 spans 15 amino acids. CDR3 coding DNA: TGTGCCAGCAGTTTAGGCGGGGGTCCCCACAATGAGCAGTTCTTC. Translation gives CASSLGGGPHNEQFF.

This clone showed up just once. The CDR3 region is CASSLSGTGGGNEQFF. The CDR3 DNA is TGTGCCAGCAGCTTATCGGGGACAGGTGGTGGGAATGAGCAGTTCTTC. The V and J genes are TRBV7-6 and TRBJ2-1, with 8 nucleotides matching TRBD1. This CDR3 is built from 16 residues. CDR1 SGHVS and CDR2 FNYEAQ come from the germline V gene. J lost 7 bases, V lost 2 bases, and 10 bases had no gene match.

V and J are TRBV9 and TRBJ1-6, with D tentatively TRBD1 (5 bases). Trimming cost V 1 base and J 6 bases, with 11 bases left between them. The CDR3 is 15 residues long. Per the germline V gene, CDR1 is SGDLS and CDR2 is YYNGEE. Written as DNA, the CDR3 is TGTGCCAGCAGCGTACGAGCAGACAGTAATTCACCCCTCCACTTT. Translated, it gives CASSVRADSNSPLHF. Filled out from reference TRBV9 and TRBJ1-6, the complete variable domain reads DSGVTQTPKHLITATGQRVTLRCSPRSGDLSVYWYQQSLDQGLQFLIQYYNGEERAKGNILERFSAQQFPDLHSELNLSSLELGDSALYFCASSVRADSNSPLHFGNGTRLTVT.

The rearrangement links TRBV13 to TRBJ2-3, with TRBD2 matching 9 bases. The CDR3 has 18 amino acids. V was clipped by 4 bases and J by 9 bases; unmatched bases: 20. Germline V lookup: CDR1 PRHDT, CDR2 FYEKMQ (reference sequence). The chain's CDR3 is CASSSPLPVAGDQVTQYF. DNA of the CDR3: TGTGCCAGCAGCTCCCCCCTCCCGGTAGCGGGAGACCAAGTGACGCAGTATTTT.

The chain carries TRBV14 and TRBJ2-7; a possible D gene is TRBD1 (6 bases). Germline CDR1 and CDR2: SGHDN and FVKESK. V dropped 0 bases and J dropped 2 bases, with 14 bases sitting between them. CDR3 length: 16 amino acids. CDR3 DNA sequence: TGTGCCAGCAGCCAAGATCTTGGGACAACGACCTACGAGCAGTACTTC. Translating gives CASSQDLGTTTYEQYF.

CDR3 DNA: TGTGCCAGCAGTTACGAGGCCCCCTCGCCCCAGCATTTT. It encodes CASSYEAPSPQHF. This rearrangement joins TRBV6-6 to TRBJ1-5; D is uncertain. There are 13 residues in the CDR3. Deletions cut 2 bases from V and 9 bases from J, with 11 bases between. Germline V CDR1 and CDR2: MNHNY, SVGAGI (reference sequence).

This chain uses TRBV18 with TRBJ1-5; tentatively, D is TRBD1 (5 bases). Germline values: CDR1 KGHSH, CDR2 LQKENI. The CDR3 covers 14 residues. V was clipped by 3 bases and J by 6 bases, with 12 bases between them. In DNA, the CDR3 is TGTGCCAGCTCACCCGGAGGGGTATCTCAGCCCCAGCATTTT. Residues: CASSPGGVSQPQHF.

The table lists this clone with a count of one. The V call is TRBV4-1, the J call TRBJ1-1, with D tentatively TRBD1 (5 bases). V was cut by 1 base and J by 6 bases, with 27 bases left in between. The germline V gene encodes CDR1 MGHRA and CDR2 YSYEKL. The CDR3 consists of 19 residues. This CDR3 is CASSQGPWGRDSIPAEAFF. The CDR3 DNA sequence: TGCGCCAGCAGCCAAGGTCCATGGGGCAGGGATTCCATCCCCGCTGAAGCTTTCTTT.

V and J are TRBV6-6 and TRBJ2-7; TRBD1 aligns across 9 bases. The V segment lost 6 bases and the J segment 7 bases; nucleotides outside the gene matches: 7. This CDR3 comprises 13 residues. Germline V gives CDR1 MNHNY, CDR2 SVGAGI (reference sequence). The CDR3 sequence: CASSSQGAGEQYF. Written as DNA, the CDR3 is TGTGCCAGCAGCTCACAGGGGGCTGGAGAGCAGTACTTC.